This T cell receptor (beta chain) was found in a study of blood T cell repertoires in COVID-19. Study at large: Both acute and convalescent COVID-19 samples were obtained from the United States, Italy and Spain. From T cells, B-cell-depleted T cells, or PBMCs came the material, which was cDNA or gDNA.

V dropped 0 bases and J dropped 5 bases, with 10 bases sitting between them. Germline CDR1 SGHTA, CDR2 FQGNSA. CDR3 length equals 14 residues. Authors' analysis steps: Cell counts per sample came from amplifying reference gene primers. Libraries were prepared by immunoSEQ multiplex PCR; TCRdb keeps only in-frame clonotypes and omits some of them. From that table come the V and J calls and clone size; the DNA was used to work out D and trimming. In the table there are some 38,000 clones, 91% of which are singletons. The sample was peripheral blood. The source of this sequence is a woman under 40 in a cohort sampled during active COVID-19. The genes are TRBV7-2 and TRBJ1-2, with a weak D call TRBD1 (6 bases). The CDR3 is CASSLAQGYYGYTF. The CDR3 DNA is TGTGCCAGCAGCTTAGCACAGGGATATTATGGCTACACCTTC.